These 14 T cell receptor beta chains were all obtained from the same sample, sequenced in a study of blood T cell repertoires in COVID-19. Using immunoSEQ multiplex PCR, the repertoire was profiled, and TCRdb retains in-frame clones only, with some absent. The sample records about 13,000 clones, around 91% being singletons. The sample taken for sequencing was peripheral blood. The receptors come from a human donor with active COVID-19. The donor label of this sample is uncertain.

V is TRBV7-8 and J is TRBJ1-2; D unclear. There are 13 residues in the CDR3. V was clipped by 1 base and J by 4 bases, with 7 bases between them. Germline V gene data show CDR1 as SGHVS and CDR2 as FQNEAQ. The CDR3 spells CASSLEAAYGYTF. The CDR3 bases are TGTGCCAGCAGCTTAGAGGCGGCCTATGGCTACACCTTC.

The chain uses TRBV24-1 and TRBJ2-2; perhaps TRBD1 as D (6 bases). The V gene lost 5 bases and the J gene lost 11 bases, with 11 bases spanning the gap. CDR3 size: 12 residues. Germline values: CDR1 KGHDR, CDR2 SFDVKD. CDR3 DNA: TGTGCCACCAGTGGATTCAGGGGAGAGCTGTTTTTT. Encoded protein: CATSGFRGELFF.

The gene calls are TRBV18 and TRBJ2-2; no firm D call. The CDR3 loop spans 13 amino acids. In germline, CDR1 is KGHSH, CDR2 LQKENI. Trimming shortened V by 2 bases and J by 2 bases, and 3 bases separated the two germline ends. CDR3 sequence reads: CASSPVNTGELFF. The CDR3 DNA reads TGTGCCAGCTCACCAGTAAACACCGGGGAGCTGTTTTTT.

The chain carries TRBV18 and TRBJ1-1; no clear D. CDR3 size: 13 residues. Per germline, CDR1 KGHSH and CDR2 LQKENI. Trimming left V 2 bases short and J 4 bases short, with 8 bases between. CDR3 DNA sequence: TGTGCCAGCTCACCAGGGCGTCGCACTGAAGCTTTCTTT. This gives the protein CASSPGRRTEAFF. The variable domain in full, with the rest retrieved from reference TRBV18 and TRBJ1-1, is NAGVMQNPRHLVRRRGQEARLRCSPMKGHSHVYWYRQLPEEGLKFMVYLQKENIIDESGMPKERFSAEFPKEGPSILRIQQVVRGDSAAYFCASSPGRRTEAFFGQGTRLTVV.

This clone was seen once. V usage is TRBV12-3 or TRBV12-4 and J usage is TRBJ1-5; TRBD1 agrees at 7 bases. CDR3 length: 13 residues. V shed 6 bases, J shed 4 bases, and the junction held 3 bases outside the gene matches. The CDR3 loop is CASRATGNQPQHF. CDR3 DNA sequence: TGTGCCAGCAGGGCGACAGGGAATCAGCCCCAGCATTTT.

The genes are TRBV5-4 and TRBJ2-2; D is perhaps TRBD2 (6 bases). Trimming cost V 4 bases and J 0 bases, with 16 bases left between them. The length of the CDR3 is 17 residues. Germline V gene data show CDR1 as SGHNT and CDR2 as YYREEE (reference sequence). The CDR3 region has the DNA TGTGCCAGCAGCCTCAAACCGGGACTCCCGAACACCGGGGAGCTGTTTTTT. It specifies CASSLKPGLPNTGELFF.

This chain links TRBV28 with TRBJ1-2; 7 bases line up with TRBD1. Trimming removed 7 bases from V and 2 bases from J; junction bases left unmatched: 1. The CDR3 sequence is 12 residues long. Germline V gives CDR1 MDHEN, CDR2 SYDVKM. The CDR3: CASKDRNYGYTF. For the CDR3, the DNA is TGTGCCAGCAAGGACAGGAACTATGGCTACACCTTC.

The V and J genes are TRBV29-1 and TRBJ1-5, with a tentative D call TRBD1 (5 bases). Trimming removed 0 bases from V and 0 bases from J, with 18 bases in between. The length of the CDR3 is 18 residues. Germline CDR1 is SQVTM and CDR2 is ANQGSEA. The CDR3 DNA is TGCAGCGTTGAAGAGCTGGACTCCGGGGGGTATAGCAATCAGCCCCAGCATTTT. This sequence encodes CSVEELDSGGYSNQPQHF.

The genes are TRBV6-2 or TRBV6-3 and TRBJ1-1, with a weak D call TRBD1 (6 bases). V lost 0 bases and J 5 bases, leaving 7 bases between the germline ends. Germline CDR1 is MNHEY and CDR2 is SVGEGT. The CDR3 length is 13 residues. Written as DNA, the CDR3 is TGTGCCAGCAGTTACTCCCAGGGGACTGAAGCTTTCTTT. It specifies CASSYSQGTEAFF.

The V gene is TRBV5-6, the J gene TRBJ2-5; 8 bases agree with TRBD1. In germline, CDR1 is SGHDT, CDR2 YYEEEE. J gave up 4 bases and V 0 bases, and 5 bases lay outside the gene matches. The CDR3 length is 15 residues. In nucleotides, the CDR3 is TGTGCCAGCAGCTTGGGACAGGGGACGCGAGAGACCCAGTACTTC. As protein: CASSLGQGTRETQYF. Full variable domain (outside the CDR3, taken from reference TRBV5-6 and TRBJ2-5): DAGVTQSPTHLIKTRGQQVTLRCSPKSGHDTVSWYQQALGQGPQFIFQYYEEEERQRGNFPDRFSGHQFPNYSSELNVNALLLGDSALYLCASSLGQGTRETQYFGPGTRLLVL.

This sequence joins TRBV4-2 and TRBJ2-5; 7 nucleotides line up with TRBD2. The V gene's germline CDR1 is LGHNA and CDR2 YNFKEQ. The CDR3 has 14 amino acids. The V gene end was trimmed by 8 bases and the J gene end by 2 bases; junction bases not matched to a gene: 8. The CDR3 DNA reads as TGTGCCAGCTCGAGCGGGGTGGGTCAAGAGACCCAGTACTTC. Protein sequence: CASSSGVGQETQYF.

This clone was seen a single time. The chain has TRBV27 and TRBJ2-3; TRBD2 is a possible D gene (6 bases). Germline loops: CDR1 MNHEY, CDR2 SMNVEV (reference sequence). V gave up 0 bases and J gave up 0 bases, with 10 bases separating them. This CDR3 region has 16 residues. Here the CDR3 DNA reads TGTGCCAGCAGTTTATCTTTAGCGGCTAGCACAGATACGCAGTATTTT. Translating gives CASSLSLAASTDTQYF.

V and J are TRBV7-2 and TRBJ2-2; 7 nucleotides match TRBD1. The germline CDR1 and CDR2 sequences are SGHTA and FQGNSA. This CDR3 has 18 residues. The V segment lost 1 base and the J segment 6 bases; nucleotides outside the gene matches: 14. CDR3 nucleotides: TGTGCCAGCAGCTTAGGCCTCGGGGTGGCAGGGGGAGCCGGGGAGCTGTTTTTT. Translation gives CASSLGLGVAGGAGELFF.

This clone has a single count. The chain recombines TRBV4-2 with TRBJ1-2, with D unresolved. The CDR3 has 16 residues. In germline, CDR1 is LGHNA, CDR2 YNFKEQ. Trimming took 0 bases from V and 1 from J, leaving 12 bases between them. CDR3 residues: CASSQEPTGNNYGYTF. CDR3 sequence (DNA): TGTGCCAGCAGCCAAGAACCTACTGGTAATAACTATGGCTACACCTTC.